This T cell receptor (beta chain) stems from a study of T cell repertoires in cytomegalovirus infection. Across the study: Evidence of both CMV infection and a matching HLA type came from public TCR beta signatures.

TCRdb re-called the reads with MiXCR, one entry per CDR3 protein. The data show roughly 500,000 distinct CDR3 sequences, with approximately 11% seen just once and roughly 10% held by the top ten. A word on this clonotype: The target antigen is unknown.

Study results and limitations: It was HLA-C-restricted CMV-specific TCR beta clonotypes that dominated the response ex vivo. Summed frequency of shared TCR beta families picked out CMV carriers who also had the relevant HLA.

Sequencing used PBMCs. The TCR comes from a human donor in good health (CMV status not recorded). Some clones in this sample may be carry-over from other donors' samples.

The DNA of the CDR3 is TGTGCCATCAGCGATACCGGGACTAGCTACGAGCAGTACTTC. Translating gives CAISDTGTSYEQYF. The chain has TRBV10-3 and TRBJ2-7; 8 bases match TRBD2. The CDR3 spans 14 residues. After removal of 6 bases from V and 3 bases from J, the junction contained 7 bases not matched to a gene. The V gene's germline CDR1 is ENHRY and CDR2 SYGVKD.